This T cell receptor (beta chain) is from a study of lymphopenia after photon versus proton radiotherapy. Method: immunoSEQ multiplex PCR; TCRdb's copy keeps in-frame clones and lacks some. The table lists about 19,000 clones, around nine tenths of them singletons. The germline gives CDR1 SGHDT, CDR2 YYEEEE. CDR3 size: 15 residues. Trimming left V 4 bases short and J 2 bases short, with 16 bases between. Study-level points and caveats: Under photons, naive T cells and diversity fell while effector/memory populations rose.

With respect to this clone: Antigen: not known.

The sequences come from peripheral blood, collected from a patient treated with photon-based radiotherapy. The chain couples TRBV5-6 to TRBJ2-7; TRBD1 is a possible D gene (6 bases). The origin of this receptor is a man in his sixties with pancreatic cancer. The CDR3 loop is CASSTGHWGTYEQYF. The CDR3 DNA reads as TGTGCCAGCAGCACGGGACATTGGGGTACCTACGAGCAGTACTTC.